The TCR beta chain described here comes from a study of blood T cell repertoires in COVID-19. Looking at the study overall: Samples of COVID-19 (acute and convalescent) were obtained from the United States, Italy and Spain. In each case, the material was cDNA or gDNA derived from T cells, B-cell-depleted T cells, or PBMCs.

Original data processing: Reference gene primer amplification yielded estimated nucleated cell counts. Measured with immunoSEQ multiplex PCR; TCRdb has only the in-frame clones, and not every one. V and J calls and clone size are given by that table; D and trimming were obtained from the DNA. The sample carries fewer than 50,000 clones, 88% recorded once. Sequenced input: peripheral blood. The receptor comes from a man over 45 with active COVID-19.

The CDR3 sequence: CASSPLGPGTSGRKSEQYF. DNA of the CDR3: TGTGCCAGCAGCCCGCTGGGCCCCGGGACTAGCGGGAGAAAGAGCGAGCAGTACTTC. The V and J genes are TRBV9 and TRBJ2-7, with TRBD2 matching 14 bases. CDR1 is SGDLS, CDR2 YYNGEE, per germline. The CDR3 length is 19 residues. V was pared by 4 bases and J by 6 bases, with 18 bases of the junction left unmatched.